A selection of T cell receptor beta chains follows, all from one sample in a study of CD8 T cells in ankylosing spondylitis. TCRdb passed the 5' RACE reads through MiXCR, listing each CDR3 protein once. This sample has about 330,000 distinct CDR3 sequences, with roughly 8% found just once. Sequenced: blood, either unsorted or a sorted T cell fraction (not recorded which). Receptors originate from a male donor with ankylosing spondylitis. CDR3s include the opening cysteine and the closing phenylalanine or tryptophan. The order of the fields is V gene, clone size, D gene, CDR3 length, J gene, CDR3 DNA, CDR3 protein. The D gene is left open where the match is weak. Some rows have no size entry. The others give once, few or many, or a class for an expanded clone.

>TRBV24-1|few|TRBD2|17|TRBJ2-1
TGTGCCACCAGTGATGGGCCGTTGGGACTAGAATCGCATGAGCAGTTCTTC
CATSDGPLGLESHEQFF
>TRBV4-1|few|TRBD1|18|TRBJ2-1
TGCGCCAGCAGCCATATCCACGCCGGCAGGGGGCCTTACAATGAGCAGTTCTTC
CASSHIHAGRGPYNEQFF
>TRBV11-3|medium-sized|NA|12|TRBJ2-1
TGTGCCAGCAGCACTGCCCCCAATGAGCAGTTCTTC
CASSTAPNEQFF
>TRBV18|few|NA|13|TRBJ2-7
TGTGCCAGCTCACCGGAGGTTCTGGACGAGCAGTACTTC
CASSPEVLDEQYF
>TRBV29-1|few|NA|15|TRBJ2-5
TGCAGCGTTGAAGATCTTGGAGGGGGCGCAGAGACCCAGTACTTC
CSVEDLGGGAETQYF
>TRBV3-1|many|NA|15|TRBJ1-3
TGTGCCAGCAGCCAAGTCAGGCCCGCTGGAAACACCATATATTTT
CASSQVRPAGNTIYF
>TRBV3-1|NA|NA|14|TRBJ1-1
TGTGCCAGCAGCCCCCGACAGGAGAACACTGAAGCTTTCTTT
CASSPRQENTEAFF
>TRBV5-1|NA|TRBD2|16|TRBJ2-3
TGCGCCAGCAGCTCCCCCGGGACTAGCGAAGCAGATACGCAGTATTTT
CASSSPGTSEADTQYF
>TRBV7-2|few|NA|13|TRBJ2-3
TGTGCCAGCCGATCCGGGGGCACAGATACGCAGTATTTT
CASRSGGTDTQYF
>TRBV25-1|many|TRBD1|23|TRBJ1-5
TGTGCCAGCAGAATCTCTTTTGTTTGGTCTTTGAAGGCAGGGGGGAAGAGCAATCAGCCCCAGCATTTT
CASRISFVWSLKAGGKSNQPQHF
>TRBV5-1|few|TRBD1|14|TRBJ2-7
TGCGCCAGCAGACTCGGGACAGGGACTTGGGAGCAGTACTTC
CASRLGTGTWEQYF